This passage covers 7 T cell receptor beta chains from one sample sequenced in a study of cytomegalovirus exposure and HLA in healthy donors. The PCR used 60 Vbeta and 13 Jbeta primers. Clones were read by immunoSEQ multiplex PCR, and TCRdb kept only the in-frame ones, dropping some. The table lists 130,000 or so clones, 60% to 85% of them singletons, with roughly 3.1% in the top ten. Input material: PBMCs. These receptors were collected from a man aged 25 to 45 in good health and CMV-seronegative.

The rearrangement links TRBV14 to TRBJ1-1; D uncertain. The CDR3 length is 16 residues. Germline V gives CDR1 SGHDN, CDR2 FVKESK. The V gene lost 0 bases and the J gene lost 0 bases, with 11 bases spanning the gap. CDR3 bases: TGTGCCAGCAGCCAAGACCAAGCAATTTTGAACACTGAAGCTTTCTTT. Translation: CASSQDQAILNTEAFF.

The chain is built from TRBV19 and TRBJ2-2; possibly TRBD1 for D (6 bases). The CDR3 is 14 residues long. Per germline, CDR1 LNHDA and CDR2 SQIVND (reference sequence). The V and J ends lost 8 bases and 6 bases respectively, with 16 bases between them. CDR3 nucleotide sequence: TGTGCCAGTGGTTGGGGGCGAATAGCCGGGGAGCTGTTTTTT. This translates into CASGWGRIAGELFF.

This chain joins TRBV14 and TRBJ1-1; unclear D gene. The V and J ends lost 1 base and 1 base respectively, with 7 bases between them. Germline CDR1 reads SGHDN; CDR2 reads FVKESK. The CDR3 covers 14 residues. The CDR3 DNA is TGTGCCAGCAGCCAAGCCCGGGGGAACACTGAAGCTTTCTTT. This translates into CASSQARGNTEAFF.

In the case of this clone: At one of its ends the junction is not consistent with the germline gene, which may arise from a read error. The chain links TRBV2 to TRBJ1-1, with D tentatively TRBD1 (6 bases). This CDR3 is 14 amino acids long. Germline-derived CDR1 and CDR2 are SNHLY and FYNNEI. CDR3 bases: TGTGCCAGCAGCGAAGACAGGTTCTACACTGAAGCTTTCTTT. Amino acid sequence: CASSEDRFYTEAFF. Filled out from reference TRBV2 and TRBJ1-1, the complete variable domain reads EPEVTQTPSHQVTQMGQEVILRCVPISNHLYFYWYRQILGQKVEFLVSFYNNEISEKSEIFDDQFSVERPDGSNFTLKIRSTKLEDSAMYFCASSEDRFYTEAFFGQGTRLTVV.

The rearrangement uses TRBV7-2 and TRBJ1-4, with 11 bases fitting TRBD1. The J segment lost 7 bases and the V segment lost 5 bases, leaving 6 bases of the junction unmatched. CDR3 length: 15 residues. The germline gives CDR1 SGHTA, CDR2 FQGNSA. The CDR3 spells CASSPRTGGIEKLFF. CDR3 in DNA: TGTGCCAGCAGCCCAAGGACAGGGGGCATTGAAAAACTGTTTTTT.

The CDR3 DNA is TGCGCCAGCAGCCAACGAGGAATATCCTCTGGGGCCAACGTCCTGACTTTC. It yields the protein CASSQRGISSGANVLTF. The chain has TRBV4-1 and TRBJ2-6, with no clear D. Germline V gives CDR1 MGHRA, CDR2 YSYEKL. CDR3 length equals 17 residues. Trimming took off 2 bases at V and 0 bases at J, with 11 bases between the two ends.

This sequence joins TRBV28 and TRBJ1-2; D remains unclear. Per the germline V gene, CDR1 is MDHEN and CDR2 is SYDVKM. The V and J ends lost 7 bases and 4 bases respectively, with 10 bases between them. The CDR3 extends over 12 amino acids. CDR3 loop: CASMVQAYGYTF. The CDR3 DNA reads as TGTGCCAGCATGGTCCAGGCCTATGGCTACACCTTC.